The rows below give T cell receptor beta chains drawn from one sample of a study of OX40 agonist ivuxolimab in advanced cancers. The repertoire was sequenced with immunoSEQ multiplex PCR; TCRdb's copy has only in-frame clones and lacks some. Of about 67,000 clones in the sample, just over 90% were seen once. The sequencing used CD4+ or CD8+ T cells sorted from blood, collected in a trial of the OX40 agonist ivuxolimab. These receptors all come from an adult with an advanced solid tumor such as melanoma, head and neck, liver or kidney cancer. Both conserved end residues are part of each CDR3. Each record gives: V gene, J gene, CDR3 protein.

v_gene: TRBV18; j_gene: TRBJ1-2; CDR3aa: CASSPPGPTYGYTF
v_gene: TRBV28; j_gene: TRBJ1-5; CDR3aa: CASSWGFNQPQHF
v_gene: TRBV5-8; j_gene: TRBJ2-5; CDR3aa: CASPTMVGTGFSLPEETQYF
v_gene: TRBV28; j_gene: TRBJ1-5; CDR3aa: CASSLRGTYQPQHF
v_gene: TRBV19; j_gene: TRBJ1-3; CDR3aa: CASSPMDSRNTIYF
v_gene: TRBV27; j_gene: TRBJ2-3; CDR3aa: CASSFRRGGTDTQYF
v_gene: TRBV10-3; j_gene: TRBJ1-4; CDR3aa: CAISDGVGGEKLFF
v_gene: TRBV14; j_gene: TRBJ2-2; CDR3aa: CASSQGRISTINTGELFF
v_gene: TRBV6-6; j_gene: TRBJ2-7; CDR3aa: CASRAPGEQYF
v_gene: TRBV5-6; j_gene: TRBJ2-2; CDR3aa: CASSSRQGNTGELFF
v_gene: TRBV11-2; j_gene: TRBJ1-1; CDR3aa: CASSFDVNTEAFF
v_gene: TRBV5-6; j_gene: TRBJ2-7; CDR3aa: CASSLGGSSYEQYF
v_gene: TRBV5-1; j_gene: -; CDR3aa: CASSSGTPSYEQYF
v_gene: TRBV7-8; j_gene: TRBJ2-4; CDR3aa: CASMHEGWTRAKNIQYF
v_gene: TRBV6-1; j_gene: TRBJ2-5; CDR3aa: CASRPRLAGIETQYF
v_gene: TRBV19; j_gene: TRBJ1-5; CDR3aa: CASSIDRGRGNQPQHF
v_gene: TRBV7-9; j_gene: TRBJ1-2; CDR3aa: CASSSTGGGGYGYTF
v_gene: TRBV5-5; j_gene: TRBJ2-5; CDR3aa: CASSLRAGQETQYF
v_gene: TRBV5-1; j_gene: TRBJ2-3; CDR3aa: CASSLGTSGTSTDTQYF
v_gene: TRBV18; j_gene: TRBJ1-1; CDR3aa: CASSPPEQNTEAFF
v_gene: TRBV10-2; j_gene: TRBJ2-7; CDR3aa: CAASATYEQYF
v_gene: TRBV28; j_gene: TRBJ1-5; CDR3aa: CASSYGLGNSNQPQHF
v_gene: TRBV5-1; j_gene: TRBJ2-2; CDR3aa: CASSRLPGNTGELFF
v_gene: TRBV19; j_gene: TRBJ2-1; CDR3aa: CASSIPRLAGGYNEQFF
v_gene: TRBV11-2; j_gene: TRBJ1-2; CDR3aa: CASSLVENYGYTF
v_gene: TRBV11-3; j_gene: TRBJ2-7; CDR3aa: CASSPRSFDSYEQYF
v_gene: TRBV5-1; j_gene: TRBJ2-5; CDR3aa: CASSFLPLETQYF
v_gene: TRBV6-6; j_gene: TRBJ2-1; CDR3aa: CASSSSRGRANNEQFF
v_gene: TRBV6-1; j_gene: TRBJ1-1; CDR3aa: CASKLHGGTEAFF
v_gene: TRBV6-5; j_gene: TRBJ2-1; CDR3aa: CASSYLSGSYNEQFF
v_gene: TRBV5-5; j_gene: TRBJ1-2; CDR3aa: CASSSGRVRDGYTF
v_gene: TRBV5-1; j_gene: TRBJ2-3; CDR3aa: CASSLPVGKDTDTQYF
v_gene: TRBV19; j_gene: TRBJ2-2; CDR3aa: CASSIRAGGTYTGELFF
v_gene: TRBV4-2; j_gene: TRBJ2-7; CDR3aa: CASSQDLGQGPYEQYF
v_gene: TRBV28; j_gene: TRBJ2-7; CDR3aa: CASSSLRYEQYF
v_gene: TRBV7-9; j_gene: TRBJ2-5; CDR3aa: CASSPRGSGGRETQYF
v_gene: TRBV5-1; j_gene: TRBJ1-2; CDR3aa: CASRRASDYGYTF
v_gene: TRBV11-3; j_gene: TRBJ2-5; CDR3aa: CASSQAGGMETQYF